This TCR beta chain was sequenced in a study of blood T cell repertoires in COVID-19 (dated by TCRdb to 2018 to 2021). About the study as a whole: Samples covering the acute and convalescent phases of COVID-19 were provided by collaborators in the United States, Italy and Spain. The material from the prospective study consisted of cDNA or gDNA derived from T cells, B-cell-depleted T cells, or PBMCs. Subjects who had been exposed to COVID-19, were actively infected with it, or had recovered from it provided the deeply sampled blood TCRbeta repertoires that made up the dataset. The samples were drawn from two sources: the first 160 participants of the ongoing ImmuneRACE study, and 1,200 or so subjects contributed by 6 global collaborators. Sample metadata almost always included a de-identified subject ID, COVID-19 status, age in years and sex. The repertoires were released in a freely available public database meant as a resource for research on the immune response to SARS-CoV-2. Where available, HLA class I and class II types were taken from metadata supplied by the sample provider and were not determined by assay-based typing.

As for this clone: Its antigen remains unidentified. Nothing much larger sits one base from this clone, and base qualities are not available.

CDR1 KGHSH and CDR2 LQKENI are derived from the germline V gene. Including cysteine and phenylalanine, the CDR3 has 14 amino acids. The sequence is cut down to CDR3 DNA, 42 bases in frame from base 1. Relative to germline, V is 6 bases shorter and J is 9 bases shorter, with 15 bases between their ends. Overall results and qualifications from the work: The amount of clinical and demographic metadata varied by source and participant and was provided uncurated.

Enrolling through a virtual design, the prospective study's participants ranged in age from about 18 to 100 years and lived across around 25 United States geographic areas. To assign participants to cohorts, the prospective study relied on clinical history that participants themselves reported in a screening survey and a study questionnaire. Recovered participants in ImmuneRACE Cohort 3 were defined by two consecutive negative NP/OP PCR tests, clearance by a healthcare professional, or resolution of symptoms. In the prospective study, mobile phlebotomists collected whole blood, serum and a nasopharyngeal or oropharyngeal swab from each participant. Prospective study participants could optionally give additional blood draws and questionnaires over an approximately 2-month period. Before DNA extraction, prospective study blood samples were shipped either frozen or at room temperature. TCRbeta CDR3 regions were amplified from genomic DNA by means of the immunoSEQ Assay, a bias-controlled multiplex PCR. On the authors' methods: The number of nucleated cells in each sample was estimated by amplification of reference gene primers within the assay. Sequence reads were collapsed and filtered to measure the absolute abundance of every unique TCRbeta CDR3 rearrangement. Productive Simpson clonality was computed per sample as the square root of Simpson's diversity index over productive rearrangements. What TCRdb holds here is the immuneACCESS table cut down to in-frame rearrangements. Part of the clones is not present; checked against another copy, under half of the missing clones reflect an unresolved V gene, and the others are unexplained. The V and J calls and clone size were taken over from that table, and D and trimming were inferred from the DNA. Present in this sample are 200,000 to 250,000 clones, 75% to 95% of which were seen just once. The ten largest clonotypes hold about 1.9% of the sample.

The chain is encoded by TRBV18 joined to TRBJ1-6; the D gene is possibly TRBD1, with 6 bases matching. The receptor comes from a woman in her late teens or twenties who had recovered from COVID-19. The specimen was PBMCs or T cells enriched from blood (not recorded which). The CDR3 corresponds to CASSPGQSSSPLHF. The DNA reads TGTGCCAGCTCCCCTGGACAGTCGAGTTCACCCCTCCACTTT.